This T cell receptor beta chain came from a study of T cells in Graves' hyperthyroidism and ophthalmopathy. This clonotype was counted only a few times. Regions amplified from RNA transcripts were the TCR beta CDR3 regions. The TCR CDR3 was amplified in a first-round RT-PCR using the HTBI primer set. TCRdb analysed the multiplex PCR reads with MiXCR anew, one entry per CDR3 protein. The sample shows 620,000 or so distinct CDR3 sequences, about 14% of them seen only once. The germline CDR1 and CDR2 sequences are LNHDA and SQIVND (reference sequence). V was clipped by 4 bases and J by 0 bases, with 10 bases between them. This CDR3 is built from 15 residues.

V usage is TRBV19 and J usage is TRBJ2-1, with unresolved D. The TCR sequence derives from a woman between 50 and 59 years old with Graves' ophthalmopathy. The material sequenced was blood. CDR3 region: CASSTDSSSYNEQFF. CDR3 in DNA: TGTGCCAGTAGTACCGACTCTAGCTCCTACAATGAGCAGTTCTTC.